This T cell receptor beta chain was captured by sequencing in a study of blood T cell repertoires in COVID-19. The V gene's germline CDR1 is LNHDA and CDR2 SQIVND (reference sequence). Trimming removed 10 bases from V and 5 bases from J, with 17 bases in between. The CDR3 runs 13 residues. Assay used: immunoSEQ multiplex PCR; TCRdb lists only in-frame clones, some missing. The sample lists some 29,000 clones; more than 70% were seen once. This receptor was identified in a human donor in a cohort sampled during active COVID-19. The V gene is TRBV19, the J gene TRBJ2-5; a weak D match, TRBD2 (5 bases). Specimen: peripheral blood. In nucleotides, the CDR3 is TGTGCCACTATGTTTCCGGGGAAGGAGACCCAGTACTTC. Translation: CATMFPGKETQYF.